A selection of T cell receptor beta chains follows, all from one sample in a study of cytomegalovirus exposure and HLA in healthy donors. Profiled with immunoSEQ multiplex PCR; TCRdb holds only in-frame clones, not every one. This sample carries over 150,000 clones, roughly 84% of them seen once, and the ten largest clones take over 2%. The sequencing sample was made of PBMCs. The receptors stem from a human donor in good health. The conserved cysteine and the conserved F or W are not part of the CDR3 here.

cdr3_aa v_call
ASSRGQDYGYT TRBV5-1
ASSLGQGQETQY TRBV5-1
ASSPVSGGPNQPQH TRBV5-1
ASGLATGQDTYGYT TRBV12-5
ASSPRNTGLLFNYGYT TRBV18
ASSWTGDTEAF TRBV7-9
ASSSIGINSPLH TRBV7-2
ASSSRHNTEAF TRBV6-1
ASSSRQGRQPQH TRBV27
ASRYPGQGSDEQF TRBV2
ASSSPLGASGRTPYEQF TRBV27
ASSLAGGPRNEQF TRBV7-6
ASSLGDVGSNYGYT TRBV5-6
ASRESQGSSYNSPLH TRBV5-1
ASSKKLGAGSNQPQH TRBV7-8
ASSAETGVNEQF TRBV9
ASSYRAGGFTDTQY TRBV6-5
ASSPPGQGLYEQY TRBV5-1
ASSLSDRNTEAF TRBV5-1
ASSFGWGPNYGYT TRBV5-4